The 4 T cell receptor beta chains listed next were all sequenced from one sample in a study of CD8 T cells in ankylosing spondylitis. TCRdb processed the 5' RACE reads anew with MiXCR; each CDR3 protein has one entry. This repertoire shows 250,000 to 350,000 distinct CDR3 sequences, around 20% found once; its top ten account for roughly 8.3%. Source material: blood, either unsorted or a sorted T cell fraction (not recorded which). Receptors were obtained from a male donor with ankylosing spondylitis or in good health (not recorded which).

This chain links TRBV27 with TRBJ1-6; D gene uncertain. V was clipped by 3 bases and J by 9 bases, with 6 bases between them. CDR1 and CDR2 from the germline V gene are MNHEY and SMNVEV (reference sequence). The CDR3 loop spans 12 amino acids. The CDR3 DNA is TGTGCCAGCAGTTTTCTTGCTTCACCCCTCCACTTT. It yields the protein CASSFLASPLHF.

This clonotype has more than one count but fewer than ten. The rearrangement links TRBV6-1 to TRBJ2-3, with 10 bases matching TRBD2. Trimming took 6 bases from V and 3 from J; bases not matched to a gene: 12. CDR1 and CDR2 (germline): MNHNS, SASEGT. CDR3 length: 17 residues. CDR3 amino acids: CASRGGQGAGGTDTQYF. CDR3 coding DNA: TGTGCCAGCAGGGGCGGACAGGGAGCGGGAGGGACAGATACGCAGTATTTT.

The chain combines TRBV7-8 with TRBJ1-1; 9 bases map to TRBD1. CDR3 size: 14 residues. Germline CDR1 and CDR2: SGHVS and FQNEAQ. Unmatched junction bases numbered 11, after V lost 6 bases and J lost 9 bases. The CDR3 bases are TGTGCCAGCAGACAACCGGGACAGGGCTCTCAAGCTTTCTTT. Its protein product is CASRQPGQGSQAFF.

The table lists this clonotype with a few counts. The V gene is TRBV20-1, the J gene TRBJ1-1, with a possible D match to TRBD1 (6 bases). The CDR3 runs 14 residues. Trimming stripped 4 bases from V and 0 bases from J, with 12 bases between. The V gene's germline CDR1 is DFQATT and CDR2 SNEGSKA (reference sequence). CDR3: CSAIPGQLNTEAFF. The DNA for the CDR3 is TGCAGTGCTATACCCGGACAGTTGAACACTGAAGCTTTCTTT.